These 11 T cell receptor beta chains share one sample of origin, sequenced in a study of control samples from healthy donors and cancer patients. Sequenced by immunoSEQ multiplex PCR; TCRdb stores in-frame clones only, minus some. The sample yields some 97,000 clones, about 90% seen once. The sample taken for sequencing was blood. These TCRs come from a woman aged 50 to 60 in good health.

V gene TRBV21-1 combines with J gene TRBJ2-1. TRBV21-1 is termed a pseudogene. The CDR3 has 11 residues. The CDR3 reads CARIGYNEQFF. In DNA form, the CDR3 reads TGTGCCAGGATAGGGTACAATGAGCAGTTCTTC.

This clone showed up just a few times. The chain links TRBV4-1 to TRBJ1-2; D perhaps matches TRBD1 (5 bases). CDR1 and CDR2 (germline): MGHRA, YSYEKL. Trimming cost V 4 bases and J 4 bases, with 16 bases left between them. The CDR3 contains 15 residues. This CDR3 is CASSPRAAGSYGYTF. CDR3 bases: TGCGCCAGCAGCCCCCGAGCGGCAGGGAGCTATGGCTACACCTTC.

The CDR3 DNA follows: TGTGCCAGCAGGCGCACCGGACAGAGCGGCACTGAAGCTTTCTTT. Translated, it gives CASRRTGQSGTEAFF. J is TRBJ1-1 and V is TRBV27, with D possibly TRBD1 on 6 matching bases. Trimming left V 6 bases short and J 4 bases short, with 18 bases between. The CDR3 length is 15 residues. CDR1 is MNHEY and CDR2 is SMNVEV in the germline V gene (reference sequence).

V is TRBV18 and J is TRBJ1-1; D unresolved. The CDR3 is made up of 14 amino acids. Trimming took 1 base from V and 1 from J, leaving 7 bases between them. Per the germline V gene, CDR1 is KGHSH and CDR2 is LQKENI. The CDR3 DNA reads as TGTGCCAGCTCACCACTAGAGACGAACACTGAAGCTTTCTTT. Translated: CASSPLETNTEAFF.

The chain combines TRBV6-6 with TRBJ1-2, with TRBD1 matching over 7 bases. Germline V gives CDR1 MNHNY, CDR2 SVGAGI (reference sequence). The CDR3 spans 15 residues. Trimming took 0 bases from V and 3 from J; bases not matched to a gene: 4. In DNA, the CDR3 is TGTGCCAGCAGTTACTCGCTTGGGACAGACTATGGCTACACCTTC. It specifies CASSYSLGTDYGYTF.

Comments on this clone: An end of the junction does not agree with germline; a read error may underlie this. The chain has TRBV6-5 and TRBJ1-3; D ambiguous. The germline CDR1 and CDR2 sequences are MNHEY and SVGAGI. The CDR3 runs 13 residues. The CDR3 nucleotides read TGTGCCTGCAGGCGCAGCTCTGGAAACACCATATATTTT. Protein: CACRRSSGNTIYF.

V and J are TRBV9 and TRBJ2-4; 8 bases line up with TRBD1. After removal of 3 bases from V and 7 bases from J, the junction contained 9 bases not matched to a gene. This CDR3 region has 15 residues. The germline V gene encodes CDR1 SGDLS and CDR2 YYNGEE. The CDR3, as DNA: TGTGCCAGCAGCGCCGGGGAACAGGGGGTCAACATTCAGTACTTC. Translated, it gives CASSAGEQGVNIQYF.

The J gene is TRBJ2-3, the V gene TRBV6-2 or TRBV6-3, with D perhaps matching TRBD2 (6 bases). The CDR3 length is 16 residues. Trimming took 4 bases from V and 0 from J, leaving 14 bases between them. In germline, CDR1 is MNHEY, CDR2 SVGEGT. The CDR3 DNA reads as TGTGCCAGCAGTTCCAAGGACTATACCAGCACAGATACGCAGTATTTT. Residues: CASSSKDYTSTDTQYF.

V and J are TRBV6-5 and TRBJ1-1; TRBD1 agrees at 7 bases. This CDR3 comprises 13 residues. V was clipped by 7 bases and J by 6 bases; unmatched bases: 8. Per the germline V gene, CDR1 is MNHEY and CDR2 is SVGAGI. The CDR3 reads CASKTGKGAEAFF. In DNA, the CDR3 is TGTGCCAGCAAGACAGGGAAAGGCGCTGAAGCTTTCTTT.

V gene TRBV6-2 or TRBV6-3 combines with J gene TRBJ2-5, with D tentatively TRBD1 (6 bases). Per germline, CDR1 MNHEY and CDR2 SVGEGT. The CDR3 contains 16 residues. With 7 bases removed from V and 4 bases from J, the gap between germline ends came to 22 bases. CDR3 DNA: TGTGCCAGCACCCCTTTACAGGGACCGCCCGTAGAGACCCAGTACTTC. Residues: CASTPLQGPPVETQYF.

The chain has TRBV7-9 and TRBJ1-2, with D possibly TRBD1 on 6 matching bases. The CDR3 totals 14 residues. Germline V gene lookup returns CDR1 SEHNR and CDR2 FQNEAQ (reference sequence). Deletions cut 5 bases from V and 8 bases from J, with 18 bases between. In DNA form, the CDR3 reads TGTGCCAGCAGCCGGGACATTGAGGGTTACGGCTACACCTTC. It yields the protein CASSRDIEGYGYTF.